The 16 T cell receptor beta chains given below trace back to one sample, sequenced in a study of T cells in Graves' hyperthyroidism and ophthalmopathy. Authors of the study amplified TCR beta CDR3 regions from RNA transcripts. The HTBI primer set drove a first-round RT-PCR of the TCR CDR3. In TCRdb, the multiplex PCR reads were re-called with MiXCR into one record per CDR3 protein. The sample contains hundreds of thousands of distinct CDR3 sequences, about 15% of which appear only once. The sequenced sample was blood. These receptors came from a man between 18 and 35 years old with Graves' ophthalmopathy.

This clonotype was seen a few times. The chain joins TRBV10-3 to TRBJ2-7; 7 nucleotides align to TRBD1. CDR1 is ENHRY and CDR2 is SYGVKD in the germline V gene. V shed 0 bases, J shed 4 bases, and the junction held 6 bases outside the gene matches. This CDR3 contains 15 residues. The CDR3 here is CAISESGQNFYEQYF. The CDR3, as DNA: TGTGCCATCAGTGAGTCGGGACAGAATTTTTACGAGCAGTACTTC.

This clonotype has at least ten counts. The rearrangement joins TRBV27 to TRBJ1-1; 7 bases map to TRBD1. The junction had 2 bases not matched to a gene; V was cut back by 4 bases and J by 0 bases. This CDR3 contains 14 residues. From germline, CDR1 is MNHEY and CDR2 SMNVEV (reference sequence). The chain's CDR3 is CASSYTGVNTEAFF. In DNA form, the CDR3 reads TGTGCCAGCAGTTATACAGGGGTGAACACTGAAGCTTTCTTT.

This clonotype showed up just a few times. The chain uses TRBV27 and TRBJ2-3, with D perhaps being TRBD1 or TRBD2 (5 bases each). V gave up 7 bases and J gave up 2 bases, with 10 bases separating them. Germline CDR1 reads MNHEY; CDR2 reads SMNVEV (reference sequence). The CDR3 covers 13 residues. The CDR3 here is CASTRDPTDTQYF. CDR3 nucleotides: TGTGCCAGCACCCGGGACCCCACAGATACGCAGTATTTT.

This clonotype was counted at least ten times. The chain carries TRBV6-5 and TRBJ2-7; 9 bases align to TRBD2. Germline V gene lookup returns CDR1 MNHEY and CDR2 SVGAGI. CDR3 size: 19 residues. The ends lost 2 bases at V and 7 bases at J; junction bases unmatched: 21. The CDR3 DNA is TGTGCCAGCAGTTACCGGTCATCGTTGGTAGCGGGAGATCTGGTAGAGCAGTACTTC. Protein product: CASSYRSSLVAGDLVEQYF.

The chain uses TRBV24-1 and TRBJ2-2, with no clear D. Trimming removed 0 bases from V and 4 bases from J, with 11 bases in between. The CDR3 covers 16 residues. Germline V gene sequence: CDR1 KGHDR, CDR2 SFDVKD. CDR3 residues: CATSDLGQELTGELFF. DNA for the CDR3: TGTGCCACCAGTGATTTGGGTCAGGAGCTCACCGGGGAGCTGTTTTTT.

This clonotype has ten or more counts. This rearrangement joins TRBV20-1 to TRBJ1-5, with D perhaps matching TRBD1 (5 bases). The V and J ends lost 3 bases and 5 bases respectively, with 20 bases between them. The germline V gene has CDR1 DFQATT and CDR2 SNEGSKA (reference sequence). The length of the CDR3 is 16 residues. The CDR3 bases are TGCAGTGCTAGTCCGGGACGGGGTCTACAGGATCAGCCCCAGCATTTT. As protein: CSASPGRGLQDQPQHF.

This chain joins TRBV7-2 and TRBJ1-3; 8 bases are shared with TRBD1. There are 16 residues in the CDR3. CDR1 SGHTA and CDR2 FQGNSA come from the germline V gene. Losses at the gene ends were 4 bases for V and 3 bases for J; bases not matched to a gene: 8. As DNA, the CDR3 is TGTGCCAGCAGCTCACCGGACAGGGCGTATGGAAACACCATATATTTT. This translates into CASSSPDRAYGNTIYF.

In its sample, this clonotype was seen a few times. The chain has TRBV6-1 and TRBJ2-3; 11 bases line up with TRBD2. The CDR3 length is 16 residues. J lost 1 base, V lost 4 bases, and 4 bases had no gene match. The germline CDR1 and CDR2 sequences are MNHNS and SASEGT. The CDR3 reads CASSVNSGGGTDTQYF. DNA of the CDR3: TGTGCCAGCAGTGTCAATAGCGGGGGGGGCACAGATACGCAGTATTTT.

This clonotype was counted at least ten times. V is TRBV27 and J is TRBJ2-6; D is ambiguous. Germline V gene sequence: CDR1 MNHEY, CDR2 SMNVEV (reference sequence). The CDR3 consists of 17 residues. V dropped 0 bases and J dropped 2 bases, with 11 bases sitting between them. The CDR3 DNA is TGTGCCAGCAGTTTATCAGGGAATTTTGCTGGGGCCAACGTCCTGACTTTC. Amino acids: CASSLSGNFAGANVLTF. Full variable domain (remainder filled in from reference TRBV27 and TRBJ2-6): EAQVTQNPRYLITVTGKKLTVTCSQNMNHEYMSWYRQDPGLGLRQIYYSMNVEVTDKGDVPEGYKVSRKEKRNFPLILESPSPNQTSLYFCASSLSGNFAGANVLTFGAGSRLTVL.

This clonotype has ten or more counts. This chain links TRBV12-3 or TRBV12-4 with TRBJ2-1; perhaps TRBD2 as D (6 bases). The CDR3 runs 14 residues. Trimming cost V 8 bases and J 10 bases, with 21 bases left between them. The CDR3 DNA follows: TGTGCCAGCCACCTCACAGGAGGGGCATCGGAGCAGTTCTTC. Translated: CASHLTGGASEQFF.

Points on this clonotype: Sequence at one end of the junction differs from germline and may be a read error. V and J are TRBV18 and TRBJ2-6; D is possibly TRBD1 or TRBD2 (6 bases each). There are 16 residues in the CDR3. Germline V lookup: CDR1 KGHSH, CDR2 LQKENI. CDR3 sequence (DNA): TGTGCCAGCTCACTCTTACAGGGAGGTGGGGCCAACGCCCTGACTTTC. This encodes CASSLLQGGGANALTF. The full variable domain, completed using reference TRBV18 and TRBJ2-6, is NAGVMQNPRHLVRRRGQEARLRCSPMKGHSHVYWYRQLPEEGLKFMVYLQKENIIDESGMPKERFSAEFPKEGPSILRIQQVVRGDSAAYFCASSLLQGGGANALTFGAGSRLTVL.

This clonotype was seen a few times. The chain employs TRBV27 and TRBJ2-2; D may be TRBD2 (5 bases). Per the germline V gene, CDR1 is MNHEY and CDR2 is SMNVEV (reference sequence). The CDR3 extends over 15 amino acids. V was shortened by 1 base and J by 12 bases, with 18 bases between the two germline ends. CDR3 coding DNA: TGTGCCAGCAGTTTATTTTCACTGGAACGGGGAAAGCTGTTTTTT. It is translated as CASSLFSLERGKLFF.

The sample holds many counts of this clonotype. The V and J genes are TRBV3-1 and TRBJ2-1; TRBD2 agrees at 8 bases. Germline V gene sequence: CDR1 LGHDT, CDR2 YNNKEL (reference sequence). After removal of 1 base from V and 10 bases from J, the junction contained 12 bases not matched to a gene. This CDR3 has 16 residues. CDR3 region: CASSQGPAGAGKEQFF. The CDR3, as DNA: TGTGCCAGCAGCCAAGGCCCAGCGGGGGCGGGGAAGGAGCAGTTCTTC.

The table lists this clonotype with many counts. This rearrangement joins TRBV6-6 to TRBJ1-2; 7 bases align to TRBD1. CDR3 length: 16 amino acids. Per the germline V gene, CDR1 is MNHNY and CDR2 is SVGAGI (reference sequence). Losses at the gene ends were 2 bases for V and 5 bases for J; bases not matched to a gene: 11. CDR3: CASSYRGQPTEYGYTF. As DNA, the CDR3 is TGTGCCAGCAGTTACCGGGGACAGCCGACAGAGTATGGCTACACCTTC.

This clonotype has at least ten counts. The chain carries TRBV5-8 and TRBJ2-1; D may match TRBD1 or TRBD2 (6 bases each). The germline CDR1 and CDR2 sequences are SGHTS and YDEGEE. The V gene lost 4 bases and the J gene lost 8 bases, with 13 bases spanning the gap. This CDR3 region has 13 residues. The CDR3: CASSTSRGDEQFF. CDR3 DNA sequence: TGTGCCAGCAGCACCAGTAGGGGGGATGAGCAGTTCTTC.

The table lists this clonotype with many counts. V usage is TRBV12-3 or TRBV12-4 and J usage is TRBJ2-5; TRBD1 matches at 8 bases. The J segment lost 5 bases and the V segment lost 1 base, leaving 6 bases of the junction unmatched. This CDR3 is 15 amino acids long. The CDR3: CASSLETGARETQYF. The DNA for the CDR3 is TGTGCCAGCAGTTTAGAGACAGGGGCCAGGGAGACCCAGTACTTC.